This T cell receptor beta chain was sequenced for a study of cytomegalovirus exposure and HLA in healthy donors. Germline V gene sequence: CDR1 SNHLY, CDR2 FYNNEI. V was clipped by 8 bases and J by 11 bases, with 21 bases between them. The CDR3 is 13 residues long. The PCR was carried out with 60 Vbeta primers and 13 Jbeta primers. Sequenced by immunoSEQ multiplex PCR; TCRdb stores in-frame clones only, minus some. Of approximately 97,000 clones detected, around 60% appear once; the ten largest clones hold about 4.5%. This TCR was recovered from a human donor in good health. The specimen was PBMCs. The genes are TRBV2 and TRBJ1-1; a weak D match, TRBD1 (6 bases). CDR3 coding DNA: TGTGCCAGCCAGGAACAGGGTACTAGTCAGGCTTTCTTT. Translated: CASQEQGTSQAFF.